Listed below are T cell receptor beta chains from one sample, sequenced in a study of tumor-infiltrating lymphocytes in oesophageal squamous cell carcinoma. TCRdb re-analysed the reads in MiXCR, keeping a single row per CDR3 protein. This sample has roughly 12,000 distinct CDR3 sequences, with more than 55% found just once. The sample consisted of blood. Receptor source: a female donor with esophageal squamous cell carcinoma. The CDR3 runs from the conserved cysteine through the conserved F or W. The D gene is left open where the match is weak. Rows may omit the clone size; those that give it use once, few, many or a size class.

D gene: TRBD1
clone size: once
J gene: TRBJ2-7
V gene: TRBV6-6
CDR3 protein: CASSYLLQGHVEQYF
CDR3 DNA: TGTGCCAGCAGTTACCTCTTACAGGGGCATGTTGAGCAGTACTTC

D gene: TRBD1
clone size: .
J gene: TRBJ2-3
V gene: TRBV7-9
CDR3 protein: CASSWGGTGTDTQYF
CDR3 DNA: TGTGCCAGCAGTTGGGGAGGGACAGGGACAGATACGCAGTATTTT

D gene: .
clone size: .
J gene: TRBJ2-7
V gene: TRBV7-1
CDR3 protein: CASEARSSNEQYF
CDR3 DNA: TGTGCCAGCGAAGCCAGGAGTTCTAACGAGCAGTACTTC

D gene: TRBD1
clone size: .
J gene: TRBJ1-5
V gene: TRBV19
CDR3 protein: CASSRTGSQPQHF
CDR3 DNA: TGTGCCAGTAGCCGGACAGGGAGTCAGCCCCAGCATTTT

D gene: .
clone size: .
J gene: TRBJ2-3
V gene: TRBV7-2
CDR3 protein: CASSLQAGLADTQYF
CDR3 DNA: TGTGCCAGCAGCTTACAGGCGGGGTTGGCAGATACGCAGTATTTT

D gene: .
clone size: .
J gene: TRBJ2-1
V gene: TRBV7-6
CDR3 protein: CASSLGASNEQFF
CDR3 DNA: TGTGCTAGCAGCTTAGGGGCTAGCAATGAGCAGTTCTTC

D gene: .
clone size: .
J gene: TRBJ2-4
V gene: TRBV2
CDR3 protein: CASSEGYPKGIQYF
CDR3 DNA: TGTGCCAGCAGTGAGGGGTACCCAAAAGGCATTCAGTACTTC

D gene: .
clone size: .
J gene: TRBJ1-5
V gene: TRBV27
CDR3 protein: CASSLWSTGGQHQHF
CDR3 DNA: TGTGCCAGCAGTTTATGGTCAACAGGAGGTCAGCACCAGCATTTT

D gene: .
clone size: .
J gene: TRBJ2-3
V gene: TRBV7-3
CDR3 protein: CASSSPNSRGHFADTQYF
CDR3 DNA: TGTGCCAGCAGCTCTCCCAACTCGAGGGGACATTTCGCAGATACGCAGTATTTT

D gene: TRBD1
clone size: .
J gene: TRBJ2-5
V gene: TRBV5-3
CDR3 protein: CASSLGQGEETQYF
CDR3 DNA: TGCGCCAGCAGCTTGGGCCAGGGGGAGGAGACCCAGTACTTC

D gene: TRBD2
clone size: .
J gene: TRBJ2-1
V gene: TRBV7-7
CDR3 protein: CASSADLADLYNEQFF
CDR3 DNA: TGTGCCAGCAGCGCCGACCTAGCGGACCTCTACAATGAGCAGTTCTTC

D gene: .
clone size: .
J gene: TRBJ2-1
V gene: TRBV12-3/TRBV12-4
CDR3 protein: CASSLWGNWNEQFF
CDR3 DNA: TGTGCCAGCAGTTTATGGGGAAACTGGAATGAGCAGTTCTTC

D gene: .
clone size: .
J gene: TRBJ2-7
V gene: TRBV7-2
CDR3 protein: CASSSTLVRQYF
CDR3 DNA: TGTGCCAGCAGCTCCACGTTAGTTCGGCAGTACTTC

D gene: TRBD1
clone size: .
J gene: TRBJ2-7
V gene: TRBV11-1
CDR3 protein: CASSLTGAGKQYF
CDR3 DNA: TGTGCCAGCAGCTTGACAGGGGCGGGCAAGCAGTACTTC

D gene: .
clone size: .
J gene: TRBJ2-1
V gene: TRBV7-3
CDR3 protein: CASSTKYNEQFF
CDR3 DNA: TGTGCCAGCAGTACTAAGTACAATGAGCAGTTCTTC

D gene: TRBD2
clone size: .
J gene: TRBJ2-1
V gene: TRBV7-2
CDR3 protein: CASSPFRREVEQFF
CDR3 DNA: TGTGCCAGCAGCCCCTTTAGGCGGGAGGTGGAGCAGTTCTTC

D gene: .
clone size: medium-sized
J gene: TRBJ1-5
V gene: TRBV28
CDR3 protein: CASSFPREVQPQHF
CDR3 DNA: TGTGCCAGCAGTTTCCCCAGGGAGGTTCAGCCCCAGCATTTT

D gene: TRBD2
clone size: .
J gene: TRBJ2-5
V gene: TRBV7-2
CDR3 protein: CASRSSGRADETQYF
CDR3 DNA: TGTGCCAGCAGAAGTAGCGGGAGGGCCGACGAGACCCAGTACTTC

D gene: .
clone size: .
J gene: TRBJ2-3
V gene: TRBV12-3/TRBV12-4
CDR3 protein: CASPPRTPSTDTQYF
CDR3 DNA: TGTGCCAGTCCACCGAGGACACCCAGCACAGATACGCAGTATTTT

D gene: .
clone size: once
J gene: TRBJ2-7
V gene: TRBV6-8
CDR3 protein: CASSALGYADEQYF
CDR3 DNA: TGTGCCAGCTCGGCGCTGGGCTACGCCGACGAGCAGTACTTC

D gene: .
clone size: .
J gene: TRBJ2-3
V gene: TRBV7-2
CDR3 protein: CASREDNTDTQYF
CDR3 DNA: TGTGCCAGCAGAGAAGACAACACAGATACGCAGTATTTT

D gene: .
clone size: many
J gene: TRBJ2-3
V gene: TRBV7-3
CDR3 protein: CASSLSRGTDTQYF
CDR3 DNA: TGTGCCAGCAGCTTAAGCCGGGGCACAGATACGCAGTATTTT

D gene: .
clone size: .
J gene: TRBJ2-7
V gene: TRBV6-1
CDR3 protein: CASSLDGQGRTYEQYF
CDR3 DNA: TGTGCCAGCAGTCTGGACGGGCAGGGTCGAACCTACGAGCAGTACTTC

D gene: .
clone size: .
J gene: TRBJ1-1
V gene: TRBV7-9
CDR3 protein: CASSLSVGQGNTEAFF
CDR3 DNA: TGTGCCAGCAGCTTATCAGTTGGTCAGGGGAACACTGAAGCTTTCTTT

D gene: TRBD1
clone size: .
J gene: TRBJ2-5
V gene: TRBV20-1
CDR3 protein: CSANRDRDQFSYYEQYF
CDR3 DNA: TGCAGTGCTAACCGGGACAGGGACCAGTTCTCCTACTACGAGCAGTACTTT

D gene: .
clone size: .
J gene: TRBJ2-3
V gene: TRBV6-6
CDR3 protein: CASSYSIGQGRYF
CDR3 DNA: TGTGCCAGCAGTTACTCGATCGGGCAGGGACGGTACTTC

D gene: .
clone size: .
J gene: TRBJ2-1
V gene: TRBV10-3
CDR3 protein: CAISESFSAISGDNEQFF
CDR3 DNA: TGTGCCATCAGTGAGTCGTTCTCGGCGATTTCGGGTGACAATGAGCAGTTCTTC

D gene: TRBD1
clone size: .
J gene: TRBJ2-7
V gene: TRBV7-2
CDR3 protein: CASSPWDSDSYEQYF
CDR3 DNA: TGTGCCAGCAGCCCCTGGGACAGCGACTCCTACGAGCAGTACTTC

D gene: TRBD1
clone size: medium-sized
J gene: TRBJ1-6
V gene: TRBV6-1
CDR3 protein: CASSEVTGSNSPLHF
CDR3 DNA: TGTGCCAGCAGTGAAGTGACAGGGTCTAATTCACCCCTCCACTTT

D gene: .
clone size: .
J gene: TRBJ2-6
V gene: TRBV7-6
CDR3 protein: CASSRGRGVLSGANVLTF
CDR3 DNA: TGTGCCAGCAGCCGGGGGAGGGGGGTTCTTTCTGGGGCCAACGTCCTGACTTTC

D gene: TRBD2
clone size: .
J gene: TRBJ2-7
V gene: TRBV5-1
CDR3 protein: CASSFLSGGKYYEQYF
CDR3 DNA: TGCGCCAGCAGCTTCTTGAGCGGGGGGAAATACTACGAGCAGTACTTC

D gene: .
clone size: once
J gene: TRBJ2-1
V gene: TRBV7-8
CDR3 protein: CASSLEDEQFF
CDR3 DNA: TGTGCCAGCAGCTTAGAGGATGAGCAGTTCTTC

D gene: .
clone size: medium-sized
J gene: TRBJ2-5
V gene: TRBV2
CDR3 protein: CASSDEFGAETQYF
CDR3 DNA: TGTGCCAGCAGTGACGAGTTTGGGGCGGAGACCCAGTACTTC

D gene: .
clone size: few
J gene: TRBJ2-1
V gene: TRBV7-6
CDR3 protein: CASSLGAGNRDEQFF
CDR3 DNA: TGTGCCAGCAGCTTAGGGGCCGGAAATAGGGATGAGCAGTTCTTC

D gene: .
clone size: .
J gene: TRBJ2-2
V gene: TRBV7-2
CDR3 protein: CASTEQNTGELFF
CDR3 DNA: TGTGCCAGCACGGAGCAAAACACCGGGGAGCTGTTTTTT

D gene: TRBD2
clone size: .
J gene: TRBJ2-2
V gene: TRBV6-9
CDR3 protein: CASTPWAGGGRTGELFF
CDR3 DNA: TGTGCCAGCACCCCGTGGGCTGGCGGGGGGCGGACCGGGGAGCTGTTTTTT

D gene: .
clone size: once
J gene: TRBJ2-1
V gene: TRBV7-4
CDR3 protein: CASSRDSENSPLHF
CDR3 DNA: TGTGCCAGCAGCCGCGACAGTGAGAATTCACCCCTCCACTTC

D gene: .
clone size: many
J gene: TRBJ1-1
V gene: TRBV29-1
CDR3 protein: CSVARGPEDTEAFF
CDR3 DNA: TGCAGCGTAGCCAGGGGCCCGGAAGACACTGAAGCTTTCTTT

D gene: .
clone size: many
J gene: TRBJ2-1
V gene: TRBV7-2
CDR3 protein: CASSLGGMGQFF
CDR3 DNA: TGTGCCAGCAGCTTAGGAGGTATGGGGCAGTTCTTC

D gene: TRBD1
clone size: .
J gene: TRBJ2-5
V gene: TRBV7-8
CDR3 protein: CASSSPDQGAQETQYF
CDR3 DNA: TGTGCCAGCAGTTCGCCGGACCAGGGGGCCCAAGAGACCCAGTACTTC

D gene: TRBD2
clone size: few
J gene: TRBJ2-1
V gene: TRBV5-4
CDR3 protein: CASTSFTSGDNEQFF
CDR3 DNA: TGTGCCAGCACCTCTTTTACTAGCGGGGACAATGAGCAGTTCTTC

D gene: TRBD1
clone size: .
J gene: TRBJ2-5
V gene: TRBV28
CDR3 protein: CASSKLGQQETQYF
CDR3 DNA: TGTGCCAGCAGCAAACTGGGACAGCAAGAGACCCAGTACTTC

D gene: .
clone size: .
J gene: TRBJ2-7
V gene: TRBV25-1
CDR3 protein: CASSDDYALHEQYF
CDR3 DNA: TGTGCCAGCAGTGATGACTATGCCCTGCACGAGCAGTACTTC

D gene: .
clone size: .
J gene: TRBJ1-1
V gene: TRBV7-2
CDR3 protein: CASSWKGYAEAFF
CDR3 DNA: TGTGCCAGCAGCTGGAAGGGGTACGCTGAAGCTTTCTTT

D gene: .
clone size: few
J gene: TRBJ2-6
V gene: TRBV7-9
CDR3 protein: CASSPQEANVLTF
CDR3 DNA: TGTGCCAGCAGCCCCCAGGAGGCCAACGTCCTGACTTTC

D gene: .
clone size: few
J gene: TRBJ2-7
V gene: TRBV7-6
CDR3 protein: CASSLGDFAYEQYF
CDR3 DNA: TGTGCCAGCAGCTTAGGGGACTTTGCCTACGAGCAGTACTTC

D gene: TRBD2
clone size: .
J gene: TRBJ2-1
V gene: TRBV6-6
CDR3 protein: CASSDRWNSGGPNSYNEQFF
CDR3 DNA: TGTGCCAGCAGTGACAGGTGGAATAGCGGGGGACCGAACTCCTACAATGAGCAGTTCTTC

D gene: .
clone size: few
J gene: TRBJ2-5
V gene: TRBV11-2
CDR3 protein: CASSLERVETQYF
CDR3 DNA: TGTGCCAGCAGCTTAGAAAGAGTGGAGACCCAGTACTTC

D gene: TRBD1
clone size: .
J gene: TRBJ2-1
V gene: TRBV7-3
CDR3 protein: CASSKGQGAYNEQFF
CDR3 DNA: TGTGCCAGCAGCAAGGGACAGGGGGCCTACAATGAGCAGTTCTTC

D gene: .
clone size: .
J gene: TRBJ2-7
V gene: TRBV7-9
CDR3 protein: CASSLGVWGSDYNEQYF
CDR3 DNA: TGTGCCAGCAGCTTAGGAGTGTGGGGGAGTGACTACAATGAGCAGTACTTC

D gene: .
clone size: .
J gene: TRBJ2-1
V gene: TRBV7-6
CDR3 protein: CASSLVVSYNEQFF
CDR3 DNA: TGTGCCAGCAGCTTAGTCGTCAGCTACAATGAGCAGTTCTTC

D gene: .
clone size: few
J gene: TRBJ2-1
V gene: TRBV7-2
CDR3 protein: CASSPGTDNEQFF
CDR3 DNA: TGTGCCAGCAGCCCCGGGACGGACAATGAGCAGTTCTTC

D gene: TRBD2
clone size: .
J gene: TRBJ2-5
V gene: TRBV6-8
CDR3 protein: CASTLAGTETQYF
CDR3 DNA: TGTGCCAGCACCTTAGCGGGGACGGAGACCCAGTACTTC

D gene: TRBD2
clone size: .
J gene: TRBJ2-5
V gene: TRBV7-3
CDR3 protein: CASSAPGRDNEQYF
CDR3 DNA: TGTGCCAGCAGCGCACCCGGGAGGGACAATGAGCAGTACTTC